These T cell receptor beta chains were read from a single sample in a study of blood T cell repertoires in COVID-19. Sequencing used immunoSEQ multiplex PCR; TCRdb keeps in-frame clones, though not all of them. The data contain 110,000 or so clones, about 80% of them seen just once; the ten biggest clones take up around 8.5%. The sample comprised peripheral blood. These receptors originate from a woman aged 40-49 years with acute or convalescent COVID-19. Both conserved end residues are part of each CDR3. A D gene is named only where the DNA matches it firmly. Size is omitted from some rows. Given values are once, few, many or a class for expanded clones.

j_gene: TRBJ2-7
v_gene: TRBV13
d_gene: TRBD1
abundance: .
CDR3aa: CASSLGTGAVEQYF
CDR3nt: TGTGCCAGCAGCTTAGGGACAGGGGCGGTCGAGCAGTACTTC

j_gene: TRBJ2-7
v_gene: TRBV28
d_gene: TRBD1
abundance: .
CDR3aa: CASHGQVSPYEQYF
CDR3nt: TGTGCCAGCCACGGACAGGTATCGCCCTACGAGCAGTACTTC

j_gene: TRBJ2-1
v_gene: TRBV9
d_gene: TRBD2
abundance: .
CDR3aa: CASSQTSGGANEQFF
CDR3nt: TGTGCCAGCAGCCAGACTAGCGGGGGGGCCAATGAGCAGTTCTTC

j_gene: TRBJ2-1
v_gene: TRBV7-2
d_gene: .
abundance: .
CDR3aa: CASSLGAGLSNEQFF
CDR3nt: TGTGCCAGCAGCTTAGGAGCGGGCCTCAGCAATGAGCAGTTCTTC

j_gene: TRBJ1-2
v_gene: TRBV18
d_gene: TRBD1
abundance: .
CDR3aa: CASSRGQGAMEGYTF
CDR3nt: TGTGCCAGCTCTCGTGGACAGGGGGCGATGGAGGGCTACACCTTC

j_gene: TRBJ1-1
v_gene: TRBV3-1/TRBV3-2
d_gene: .
abundance: .
CDR3aa: CASSRGKDTEAFF
CDR3nt: TGTGCCAGCAGCCGAGGGAAAGACACTGAAGCTTTCTTT

j_gene: TRBJ2-3
v_gene: TRBV6-2/TRBV6-3
d_gene: TRBD2
abundance: once
CDR3aa: CASSSRLAGGLTDTQYF
CDR3nt: TGTGCCAGCAGTTCCCGACTAGCGGGGGGACTCACAGATACGCAGTATTTT

j_gene: TRBJ1-2
v_gene: TRBV6-1
d_gene: .
abundance: .
CDR3aa: CASSETWFYGYTF
CDR3nt: TGTGCCAGCAGTGAAACTTGGTTCTATGGCTACACCTTC

j_gene: TRBJ2-3
v_gene: TRBV5-1
d_gene: TRBD1
abundance: .
CDR3aa: CASKTGGAPDTQYF
CDR3nt: TGCGCCAGTAAGACAGGGGGGGCTCCAGATACGCAGTATTTT

j_gene: TRBJ1-2
v_gene: TRBV6-5
d_gene: TRBD1
abundance: .
CDR3aa: CASRQSGGADGYTF
CDR3nt: TGTGCCAGCAGACAATCAGGGGGCGCCGATGGCTACACCTTC

j_gene: TRBJ2-5
v_gene: TRBV6-6
d_gene: .
abundance: .
CDR3aa: CAGRREERETQYF
CDR3nt: TGTGCCGGACGCAGGGAGGAAAGAGAGACCCAGTACTTC

j_gene: TRBJ2-1
v_gene: TRBV12-3/TRBV12-4
d_gene: .
abundance: few
CDR3aa: CASSLYLEQFF
CDR3nt: TGTGCCAGCAGTTTATATCTTGAGCAGTTCTTC

j_gene: TRBJ2-7
v_gene: TRBV30
d_gene: TRBD2
abundance: .
CDR3aa: CAWRGGSMGEQYF
CDR3nt: TGTGCCTGGAGGGGGGGGTCGATGGGCGAGCAGTACTTC

j_gene: TRBJ2-1
v_gene: TRBV5-1
d_gene: .
abundance: .
CDR3aa: CASSLDGVAGSLF
CDR3nt: TGCGCCAGCAGCTTGGACGGTGTCGCCGGGAGTCTCTTC

j_gene: TRBJ2-3
v_gene: TRBV6-2/TRBV6-3
d_gene: TRBD2
abundance: .
CDR3aa: CASSYPRTSGLDTDTQYF
CDR3nt: TGTGCCAGCAGTTACCCTAGGACTAGCGGATTGGACACAGATACGCAGTATTTT

j_gene: TRBJ2-7
v_gene: TRBV30
d_gene: TRBD2
abundance: .
CDR3aa: CAWEREGRREQYF
CDR3nt: TGTGCCTGGGAACGGGAGGGACGGCGCGAGCAGTACTTC

j_gene: TRBJ2-2
v_gene: TRBV5-6
d_gene: .
abundance: .
CDR3aa: CASSLDRNTGELFF
CDR3nt: TGTGCCAGCAGCTTGGACAGGAACACCGGGGAGCTGTTTTTT

j_gene: TRBJ2-5
v_gene: TRBV9
d_gene: TRBD2
abundance: .
CDR3aa: CASSVPGLASETQYF
CDR3nt: TGTGCCAGCAGCGTCCCGGGACTAGCTTCCGAGACCCAGTACTTC

j_gene: TRBJ2-5
v_gene: TRBV5-1
d_gene: .
abundance: .
CDR3aa: CASSLQGPQETQYF
CDR3nt: TGCGCCAGCAGCCTTCAGGGGCCTCAAGAGACCCAGTACTTC

j_gene: TRBJ2-2
v_gene: TRBV10-1
d_gene: .
abundance: .
CDR3aa: CASSEIGLTGELFF
CDR3nt: TGCGCCAGCAGTGAGATCGGTCTCACCGGGGAGCTGTTTTTT

j_gene: TRBJ1-5
v_gene: TRBV4-2
d_gene: TRBD1
abundance: .
CDR3aa: CASSQTGTGIYSNQPQHF
CDR3nt: TGTGCCAGCAGCCAGACCGGGACAGGGATTTATAGCAATCAGCCCCAGCATTTT

j_gene: TRBJ2-2
v_gene: TRBV9
d_gene: .
abundance: .
CDR3aa: CASSPLRDTGELFF
CDR3nt: TGTGCCAGCAGCCCTCTGCGGGACACCGGGGAGCTGTTTTTT

j_gene: TRBJ2-1
v_gene: TRBV4-1
d_gene: TRBD2
abundance: .
CDR3aa: CASSQEALAGASYNEQFF
CDR3nt: TGCGCCAGCAGCCAAGAGGCCCTAGCGGGGGCCTCCTACAATGAGCAGTTCTTC

j_gene: TRBJ1-4
v_gene: TRBV20-1
d_gene: .
abundance: once
CDR3aa: CSASVTGLNEKLFF
CDR3nt: TGTAGTGCTAGTGTTACAGGACTAAATGAAAAACTGTTTTTT

j_gene: TRBJ1-5
v_gene: TRBV2
d_gene: .
abundance: .
CDR3aa: CASSEGSSYSNQPQHF
CDR3nt: TGTGCCAGCAGTGAGGGCAGCTCGTATAGCAATCAGCCCCAGCATTTT

j_gene: TRBJ2-1
v_gene: TRBV6-5
d_gene: TRBD1
abundance: .
CDR3aa: CATSGQGGNNEQFF
CDR3nt: TGTGCCACCTCGGGACAGGGGGGTAACAATGAGCAGTTCTTC

j_gene: TRBJ1-5
v_gene: TRBV18
d_gene: .
abundance: .
CDR3aa: CASSGGVGQPQHF
CDR3nt: TGTGCCAGCTCCGGGGGGGTCGGGCAGCCCCAGCATTTT

j_gene: TRBJ1-6
v_gene: TRBV9
d_gene: .
abundance: .
CDR3aa: CASSLAGTNSPLHF
CDR3nt: TGTGCCAGCAGCCTGGCAGGTACCAATTCACCCCTCCACTTT

j_gene: TRBJ1-1
v_gene: TRBV5-6
d_gene: .
abundance: .
CDR3aa: CASSSGWNLNTEAFF
CDR3nt: TGTGCCAGCAGCTCGGGTTGGAACTTGAACACTGAAGCTTTCTTT

j_gene: TRBJ2-5
v_gene: TRBV19
d_gene: .
abundance: .
CDR3aa: CASSPTAETQYF
CDR3nt: TGTGCCAGTAGTCCGACAGCCGAGACCCAGTACTTC

j_gene: TRBJ1-4
v_gene: TRBV18
d_gene: TRBD1
abundance: .
CDR3aa: CASSPGQTNEKLFF
CDR3nt: TGTGCCAGCTCCCCGGGACAGACTAATGAAAAACTGTTTTTT

j_gene: TRBJ2-7
v_gene: TRBV3-1/TRBV3-2
d_gene: TRBD1
abundance: .
CDR3aa: CASSHHEGTESYEQYF
CDR3nt: TGTGCCAGCAGCCATCATGAGGGGACAGAGTCCTACGAGCAGTACTTC

j_gene: TRBJ1-2
v_gene: TRBV25-1
d_gene: .
abundance: few
CDR3aa: CASSEYVREGGYTF
CDR3nt: TGTGCCAGCAGTGAATATGTTAGAGAGGGCGGCTACACCTTC

j_gene: TRBJ2-7
v_gene: TRBV7-6
d_gene: .
abundance: .
CDR3aa: CASSLDGAGSYEQYF
CDR3nt: TGTGCCAGCAGCTTAGACGGTGCAGGGTCCTACGAGCAGTACTTC

j_gene: TRBJ1-3
v_gene: TRBV4-2
d_gene: .
abundance: .
CDR3aa: CASSLQGNTIYF
CDR3nt: TGTGCCAGCAGCCTACAGGGAAACACCATATATTTT

j_gene: TRBJ1-1
v_gene: TRBV10-1
d_gene: .
abundance: .
CDR3aa: CASSESTEEENTEAFF
CDR3nt: TGCGCCAGCAGTGAGTCGACAGAAGAAGAGAACACTGAAGCTTTCTTT

j_gene: TRBJ2-5
v_gene: TRBV1
d_gene: .
abundance: .
CDR3aa: CTSSQDCRVVGVKETQYF
CDR3nt: TGCACCAGCAGCCAAGATTGCCGGGTAGTAGGGGTGAAAGAGACCCAGTACTTC

j_gene: TRBJ1-1
v_gene: TRBV5-1
d_gene: .
abundance: .
CDR3aa: CASSKIQNTEAFF
CDR3nt: TGCGCCAGCAGCAAAATTCAGAACACTGAAGCTTTCTTT

j_gene: TRBJ1-2
v_gene: TRBV25-1
d_gene: .
abundance: once
CDR3aa: CASSDDPPGAKGYTF
CDR3nt: TGTGCCAGCAGTGACGATCCCCCAGGGGCTAAAGGCTACACCTTC

j_gene: TRBJ1-2
v_gene: TRBV6-1
d_gene: TRBD1
abundance: .
CDR3aa: CASSEPWTGEYYGYTF
CDR3nt: TGTGCCAGCAGTGAACCTTGGACAGGGGAATACTATGGCTACACCTTC

j_gene: TRBJ1-4
v_gene: TRBV5-1
d_gene: .
abundance: .
CDR3aa: CASSFGAPNEKLFF
CDR3nt: TGCGCCAGCAGCTTTGGGGCCCCCAATGAAAAACTGTTTTTT

j_gene: TRBJ2-1
v_gene: TRBV5-1
d_gene: TRBD1
abundance: .
CDR3aa: CASSSDRGREQFF
CDR3nt: TGCGCCAGCAGTTCGGACAGGGGGCGCGAGCAGTTCTTC

j_gene: TRBJ1-1
v_gene: TRBV5-5
d_gene: .
abundance: .
CDR3aa: CASTLVPTGNTEAFF
CDR3nt: TGTGCCAGCACCCTAGTCCCGACAGGGAACACTGAAGCTTTCTTT

j_gene: TRBJ1-4
v_gene: TRBV5-1
d_gene: .
abundance: .
CDR3aa: CASSLGDRLEKLFF
CDR3nt: TGCGCCAGCAGCTTGGGAGACAGACTTGAAAAACTGTTTTTT

j_gene: TRBJ1-2
v_gene: TRBV2
d_gene: .
abundance: .
CDR3aa: CASSDSGSYGYTF
CDR3nt: TGTGCCAGCAGTGACTCCGGTTCCTATGGCTACACCTTC

j_gene: TRBJ1-1
v_gene: TRBV25-1
d_gene: .
abundance: .
CDR3aa: CASSTLGEDTEAFF
CDR3nt: TGTGCCAGCAGTACGCTTGGTGAGGATACTGAAGCTTTCTTT

j_gene: TRBJ2-1
v_gene: TRBV5-5
d_gene: TRBD2
abundance: .
CDR3aa: CASSPRLADYNEQFF
CDR3nt: TGTGCCAGCAGCCCGAGACTAGCGGACTACAATGAGCAGTTCTTC

j_gene: TRBJ1-1
v_gene: TRBV3-1/TRBV3-2
d_gene: TRBD1
abundance: .
CDR3aa: CASSRGTGTNTEAFF
CDR3nt: TGTGCCAGCAGCCGCGGGACAGGGACGAACACTGAAGCTTTCTTT